The clone carrying this T cell receptor beta chain was detected many times. No antigen is known for it. Germline lookup yields CDR1 LGHNA and CDR2 YNFKEQ. The CDR3 covers 13 residues. V lost 4 bases to trimming and J lost 5 bases, with 9 bases between them. These data belong to a study of human T cells and chemical hapten exposure. At the level of the study: On roughly 2 cm by roughly 2 cm of upper inner arm skin, sensitization was performed with 2% DPC.

Time point described: patch test 1, 2 weeks after DPC sensitization. The treatment denotes: therapeutic diphenylcyclopropenone sensitization with weekly scalp DPC. Unfractionated whole blood was the source from which total RNA was extracted. Points from the study as a whole: Donors were affected by alopecia, so their immune reaction might vary from that of healthy individuals.

TCRdb ran MiXCR on the RACE reads and lists one entry per CDR3 protein. The data show 180,000 or so distinct CDR3 sequences, with about 14% seen just once and around 1.7% held by the top ten. This receptor was taken from a woman in her 30s with alopecia areata. Some clones in this sample may be carry-over from other donors' samples. Material: whole blood, obtained in connection with sensitization to the hapten diphenylcyclopropenone (DPC). The chain couples TRBV4-2 to TRBJ2-1; tentative D call: TRBD1 (5 bases). CDR3 amino acids: CASSPQGNNEQFF. DNA of the CDR3: TGTGCCAGCAGCCCGCAGGGTAACAATGAGCAGTTCTTC.